The rows below give T cell receptor beta chains drawn from one sample of a study of PD-L1 blockade in urothelial cancer. Assay: immunoSEQ multiplex PCR; the TCRdb copy retains only in-frame clones and omits some. The repertoire includes around 80,000 clones, less than 95% of them detected once, and 0.7% to 0.9% sits in the top ten. Sample: PBMCs, taken around atezolizumab (anti-PD-L1) treatment. These receptors were obtained from a woman of 80 years or more with urothelial cancer. Each CDR3 is given with its conserved first and last residue. The order of the fields is V gene, J gene, D gene, clone size, CDR3 DNA, CDR3 protein. The D gene is left open where the match is weak. A clone size is listed for some rows: how often the clone was seen (once, few, many), or a class if it is expanded.

V gene: TRBV7-8; J gene: TRBJ1-5; D gene: NA; clone size: NA; CDR3 DNA: TGTGCCAGCAGCTTAACTACAGGGACGGGCAATCAGCCCCAGCATTTT; CDR3 protein: CASSLTTGTGNQPQHF
V gene: TRBV18; J gene: TRBJ2-7; D gene: NA; clone size: once; CDR3 DNA: TGTGCCAGCTCACCAAGGGGCCGGACCCCCGCTACTGGGCAGTACTTC; CDR3 protein: CASSPRGRTPATGQYF
V gene: TRBV27; J gene: TRBJ2-1; D gene: TRBD2; clone size: NA; CDR3 DNA: TGTGCCAGCAGTCGTAGCGGGACGTACAATGAGCAGTTCTTC; CDR3 protein: CASSRSGTYNEQFF
V gene: TRBV19; J gene: TRBJ2-1; D gene: TRBD2; clone size: NA; CDR3 DNA: TGTGCCAGTCATAGTAGCGGGAGGGAAGAGCAGTTCTTC; CDR3 protein: CASHSSGREEQFF
V gene: TRBV5-6; J gene: TRBJ2-1; D gene: TRBD2; clone size: once; CDR3 DNA: TGTGCCAGCAGCTTGGCGGGGGGTAATGAGCAGTTCTTC; CDR3 protein: CASSLAGGNEQFF
V gene: TRBV19; J gene: TRBJ2-1; D gene: NA; clone size: NA; CDR3 DNA: TGTGCCGTTGGGACACACGGACTCCAGTACAATGAGCAGTTCTTC; CDR3 protein: CAVGTHGLQYNEQFF
V gene: TRBV28; J gene: TRBJ2-3; D gene: TRBD2; clone size: NA; CDR3 DNA: TGTGCCAGCAGTCCCCTCCTAGTAGCGGGAGGGACAGATACGCAGTATTTT; CDR3 protein: CASSPLLVAGGTDTQYF
V gene: TRBV27; J gene: TRBJ2-5; D gene: NA; clone size: NA; CDR3 DNA: TGTGCCAGCAGTTCCCGCGCGCAAGAGACCCAGTACTTC; CDR3 protein: CASSSRAQETQYF
V gene: TRBV7-8; J gene: TRBJ1-1; D gene: TRBD1; clone size: NA; CDR3 DNA: TGTGCCAGCAGCGAGCAGGGGACAGTGAACACTGAAGCTTTCTTT; CDR3 protein: CASSEQGTVNTEAFF
V gene: TRBV4-1; J gene: TRBJ1-2; D gene: TRBD1; clone size: NA; CDR3 DNA: TGCGCCAGCAGCCAAGATTTAAATAGGATGGGGACAGGGACCCACTATGGCTACACCTTC; CDR3 protein: CASSQDLNRMGTGTHYGYTF
V gene: TRBV19; J gene: TRBJ2-3; D gene: TRBD2; clone size: NA; CDR3 DNA: TGTGCCAGTAGTACGGGACTAGCGAACACAGATACGCAGTATTTT; CDR3 protein: CASSTGLANTDTQYF
V gene: TRBV7-6; J gene: TRBJ1-2; D gene: NA; clone size: few; CDR3 DNA: TGTGCCAGCAGCCCCGGAGATAACATGGATGGCTACACCTTC; CDR3 protein: CASSPGDNMDGYTF
V gene: TRBV14; J gene: TRBJ1-1; D gene: TRBD1; clone size: NA; CDR3 DNA: TGTGCCAGCAGCCAAGAGGGGACAGGGACTGAAGCTTTCTTT; CDR3 protein: CASSQEGTGTEAFF
V gene: TRBV7-8; J gene: TRBJ2-5; D gene: NA; clone size: NA; CDR3 DNA: TGTGCCAGCAGCTCTGGTCAGTGGGAGACCCAGTACTTC; CDR3 protein: CASSSGQWETQYF
V gene: TRBV2; J gene: TRBJ1-1; D gene: NA; clone size: NA; CDR3 DNA: TGTGCCAGCAGTGAGGGGCAGAGTATGAACACTGAAGCTTTCTTT; CDR3 protein: CASSEGQSMNTEAFF
V gene: TRBV5-1; J gene: TRBJ2-7; D gene: NA; clone size: few; CDR3 DNA: TGCGCCAGCAGCTTAAACGCAGCGGCTTACGAGCAGTACTTC; CDR3 protein: CASSLNAAAYEQYF
V gene: TRBV9; J gene: TRBJ2-2; D gene: TRBD2; clone size: NA; CDR3 DNA: TGTGCCAGCAGCGTAAACGGGAGGGGACATAAGGACGGGGAGCTGTTTTTT; CDR3 protein: CASSVNGRGHKDGELFF
V gene: TRBV6-6; J gene: TRBJ2-7; D gene: TRBD2; clone size: NA; CDR3 DNA: TGTGCCAGCAGCTCTAGCGGGGTAACCTACGAGCAGTACTTC; CDR3 protein: CASSSSGVTYEQYF
V gene: TRBV28; J gene: TRBJ1-3; D gene: NA; clone size: NA; CDR3 DNA: TGTGCCAGCCGCACGACAGTCTCTGGAAACACCATATATTTT; CDR3 protein: CASRTTVSGNTIYF
V gene: TRBV25-1; J gene: TRBJ1-5; D gene: NA; clone size: NA; CDR3 DNA: TGTGCCAGCAGTGATGCGGAGGGTTGGAATCAGCCCCAGCATTTT; CDR3 protein: CASSDAEGWNQPQHF